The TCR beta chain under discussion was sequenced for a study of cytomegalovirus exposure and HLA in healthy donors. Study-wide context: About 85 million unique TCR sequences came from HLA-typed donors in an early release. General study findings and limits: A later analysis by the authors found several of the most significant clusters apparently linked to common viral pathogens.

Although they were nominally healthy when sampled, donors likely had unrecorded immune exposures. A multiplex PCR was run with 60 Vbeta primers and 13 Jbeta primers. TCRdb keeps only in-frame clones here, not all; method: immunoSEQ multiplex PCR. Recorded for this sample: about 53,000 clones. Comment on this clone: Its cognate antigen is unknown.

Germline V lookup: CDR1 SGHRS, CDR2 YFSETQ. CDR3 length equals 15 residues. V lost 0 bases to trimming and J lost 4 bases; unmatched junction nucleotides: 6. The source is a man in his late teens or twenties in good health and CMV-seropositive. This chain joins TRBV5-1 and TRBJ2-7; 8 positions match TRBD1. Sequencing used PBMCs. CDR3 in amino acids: CASSLVQGAGYEQYF. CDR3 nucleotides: TGCGCCAGCAGCTTGGTTCAGGGGGCGGGGTACGAGCAGTACTTC. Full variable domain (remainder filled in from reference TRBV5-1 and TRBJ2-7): KAGVTQTPRYLIKTRGQQVTLSCSPISGHRSVSWYQQTPGQGLQFLFEYFSETQRNKGNFPGRFSGRQFSNSRSEMNVSTLELGDSALYLCASSLVQGAGYEQYFGPGTRLTVT.